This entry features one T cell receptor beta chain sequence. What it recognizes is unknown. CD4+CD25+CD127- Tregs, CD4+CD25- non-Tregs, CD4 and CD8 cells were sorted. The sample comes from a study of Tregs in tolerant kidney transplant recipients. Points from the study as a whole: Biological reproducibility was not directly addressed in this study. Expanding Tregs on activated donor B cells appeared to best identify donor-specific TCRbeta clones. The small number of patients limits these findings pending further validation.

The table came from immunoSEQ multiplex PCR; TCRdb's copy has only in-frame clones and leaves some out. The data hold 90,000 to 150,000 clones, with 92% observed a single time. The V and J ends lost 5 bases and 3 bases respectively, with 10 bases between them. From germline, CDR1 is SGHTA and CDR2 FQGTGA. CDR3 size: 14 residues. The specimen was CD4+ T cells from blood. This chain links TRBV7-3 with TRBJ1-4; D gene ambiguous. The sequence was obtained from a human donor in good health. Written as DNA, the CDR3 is TGTGCCAGCAGCAAGGGCACCGCTAATGAAAAACTGTTTTTT. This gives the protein CASSKGTANEKLFF.